This T cell receptor beta chain was recorded in a study of regulatory T cells in long-lasting Graves disease. The germline gives CDR1 SGHTA, CDR2 FQGNSA. Trimming cost V 9 bases and J 2 bases, with 4 bases left between them. There are 11 residues in the CDR3. This clonotype was detected ten times or more. Its antigen is still unknown. Arm-PCR of CDR3 regions and iRepertoire HTBI primers were the basis on which TCR beta libraries were built. TCRdb passed the multiplex PCR reads through MiXCR, listing each CDR3 protein once. Found here are roughly 520,000 distinct CDR3 sequences, about 11% of them singletons; the top ten hold 7.5% to 9%. The time point here: newly diagnosed GD, antithyroid drugs for less than 3 months. PBMC-extracted RNA yielded the TCR library. A peripheral blood sample, roughly 8.5 milliliters in volume, was drawn into EDTA tubes. Regarding the study as a whole: A reduction in accuracy may have resulted from the small sample size.

These data also formed part of another study, on T cells in Graves' hyperthyroidism and ophthalmopathy. This second study says: Primed by the HTBI set, a first-round RT-PCR was run on the TCR CDR3. In simple terms, a model built on 13 V-J features told ophthalmopathy apart from stable hyperthyroidism.

The clonotype originates from a woman in her 30s with Graves disease. The sample consisted of peripheral blood mononuclear cells (PBMCs), taken at new diagnosis, from a patient treated with antithyroid drugs. The rearrangement joins TRBV7-2 to TRBJ2-2; D is unclear. CDR3 in amino acids: CARDNTGELFF. The CDR3 DNA is TGTGCCAGGGACAACACCGGGGAGCTGTTTTTT.